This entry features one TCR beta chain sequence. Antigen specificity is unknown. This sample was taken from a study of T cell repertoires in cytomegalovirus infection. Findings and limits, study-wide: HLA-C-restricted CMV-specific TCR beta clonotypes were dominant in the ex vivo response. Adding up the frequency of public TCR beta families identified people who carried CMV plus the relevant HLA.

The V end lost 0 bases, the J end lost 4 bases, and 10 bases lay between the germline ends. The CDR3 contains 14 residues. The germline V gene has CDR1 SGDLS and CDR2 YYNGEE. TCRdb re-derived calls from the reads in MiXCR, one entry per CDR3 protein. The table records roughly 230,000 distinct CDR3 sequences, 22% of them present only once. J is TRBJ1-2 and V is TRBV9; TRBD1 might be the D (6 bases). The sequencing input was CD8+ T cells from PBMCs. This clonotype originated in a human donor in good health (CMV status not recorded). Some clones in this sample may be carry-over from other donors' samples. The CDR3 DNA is TGTGCCAGCAGCGTAGGCCGGGGGGCCTATGGCTACACCTTC. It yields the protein CASSVGRGAYGYTF.